This T cell receptor beta chain came from a study of T cells in women clearing cervical HPV infection. Study summary: Controls' single incident HPV16 infection cleared within 12 months without precancer. Case blood drawn at lesion detection; control blood after infection cleared.

The CDR3 runs 15 residues. CDR1 and CDR2 from the germline V gene are SGHDT and YYEEEE. With V trimmed by 4 bases and J by 4 bases, 7 bases remained unmatched. Here immunoSEQ multiplex PCR was the method, and the copy in TCRdb shows in-frame clones only, minus some. The sample includes approximately 30,000 clones. Note on this clone: Its specificity is not known. The CDR3 end falls 3 residues outside the read, so it is completed with the germline J gene.

Study-wide findings and caveats: Controls had more TRBV6-7 (about 0.16%) than cases (roughly 0.11%). Repertoire richness, not evenness, was significantly elevated in CIN3+ cases versus controls.

Source material: blood buffy coat. The TCR comes from a woman between 18 and 69 years old with a cervical HPV16 infection that either progressed to CIN3+ or cleared (not recorded which). The chain is built from TRBV5-6 and TRBJ2-2; 7 bases agree with TRBD1. The CDR3 spells CASSPGQGVTGELFF. Partial CDR3 DNA: TGTGCCAGCAGCCCGGGCCAGGGGGTCACCGGGGAG.